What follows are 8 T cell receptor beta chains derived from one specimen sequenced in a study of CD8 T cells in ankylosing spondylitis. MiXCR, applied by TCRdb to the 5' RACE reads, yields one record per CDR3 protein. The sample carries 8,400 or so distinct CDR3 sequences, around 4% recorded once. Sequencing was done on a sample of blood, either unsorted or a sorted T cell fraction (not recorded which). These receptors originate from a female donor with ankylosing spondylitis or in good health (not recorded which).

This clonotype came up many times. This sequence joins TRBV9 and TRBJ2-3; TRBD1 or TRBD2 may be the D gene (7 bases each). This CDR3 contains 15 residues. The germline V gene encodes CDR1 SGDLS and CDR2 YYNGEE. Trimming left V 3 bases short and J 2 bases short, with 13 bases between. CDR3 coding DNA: TGTGCCAGCAGCGGGGGGGGACAGACCACAGATACGCAGTATTTT. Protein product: CASSGGGQTTDTQYF.

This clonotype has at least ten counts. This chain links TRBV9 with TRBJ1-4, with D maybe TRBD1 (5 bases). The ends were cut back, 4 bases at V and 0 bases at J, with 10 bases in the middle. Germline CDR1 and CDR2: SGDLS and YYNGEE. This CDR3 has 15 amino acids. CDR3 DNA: TGTGCCAGCAGCTCCTCAGGGTCAACTAATGAAAAACTGTTTTTT. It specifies CASSSSGSTNEKLFF.

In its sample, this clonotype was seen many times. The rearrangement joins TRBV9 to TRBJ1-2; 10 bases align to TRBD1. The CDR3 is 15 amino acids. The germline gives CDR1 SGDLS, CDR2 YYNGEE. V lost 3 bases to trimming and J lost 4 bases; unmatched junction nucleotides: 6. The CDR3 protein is CASSASGQGVYGYTF. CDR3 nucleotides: TGTGCCAGCAGCGCCTCCGGACAGGGGGTCTATGGCTACACCTTC.

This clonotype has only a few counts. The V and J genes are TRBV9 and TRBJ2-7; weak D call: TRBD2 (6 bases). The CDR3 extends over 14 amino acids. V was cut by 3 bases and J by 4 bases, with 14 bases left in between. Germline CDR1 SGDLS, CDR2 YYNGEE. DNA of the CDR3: TGTGCCAGCAGCGACGGGAGCCCTCGGTACGAGCAGTACTTC. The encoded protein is CASSDGSPRYEQYF.

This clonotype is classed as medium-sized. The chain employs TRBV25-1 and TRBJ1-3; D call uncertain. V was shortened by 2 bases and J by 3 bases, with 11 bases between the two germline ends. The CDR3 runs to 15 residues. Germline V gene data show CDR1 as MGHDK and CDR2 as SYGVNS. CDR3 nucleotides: TGTGCCAGCAGTGAACCCCCTCGGAATGGAAACACCATATATTTT. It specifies CASSEPPRNGNTIYF. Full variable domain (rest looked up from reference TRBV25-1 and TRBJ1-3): EADIYQTPRYLVIGTGKKITLECSQTMGHDKMYWYQQDPGMELHLIHYSYGVNSTEKGDLSSESTVSRIRTEHFPLTLESARPSHTSQYLCASSEPPRNGNTIYFGEGSWLTVV.

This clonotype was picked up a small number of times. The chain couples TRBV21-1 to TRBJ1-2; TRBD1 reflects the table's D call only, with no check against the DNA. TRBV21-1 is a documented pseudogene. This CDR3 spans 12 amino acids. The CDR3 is CARRESRDGYTF. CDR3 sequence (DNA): TGTGCCAGGAGGGAATCCCGGGATGGCTACACCTTC.

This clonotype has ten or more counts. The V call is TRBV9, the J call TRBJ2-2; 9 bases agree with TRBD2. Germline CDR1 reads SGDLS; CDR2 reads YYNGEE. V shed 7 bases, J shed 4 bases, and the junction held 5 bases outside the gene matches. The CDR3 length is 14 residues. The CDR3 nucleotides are TGTGCCAGCGCGGGGGGGATGAGCACCGGGGAGCTGTTTTTT. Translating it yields CASAGGMSTGELFF. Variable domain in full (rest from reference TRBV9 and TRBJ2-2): DSGVTQTPKHLITATGQRVTLRCSPRSGDLSVYWYQQSLDQGLQFLIQYYNGEERAKGNILERFSAQQFPDLHSELNLSSLELGDSALYFCASAGGMSTGELFFGEGSRLTVL.

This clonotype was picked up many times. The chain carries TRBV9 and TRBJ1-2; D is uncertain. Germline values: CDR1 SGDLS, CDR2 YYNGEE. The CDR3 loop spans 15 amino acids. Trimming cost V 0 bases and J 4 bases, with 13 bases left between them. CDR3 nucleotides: TGTGCCAGCAGCGTAGGCCCCTTGGGAAGCTATGGCTACACCTTC. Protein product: CASSVGPLGSYGYTF.